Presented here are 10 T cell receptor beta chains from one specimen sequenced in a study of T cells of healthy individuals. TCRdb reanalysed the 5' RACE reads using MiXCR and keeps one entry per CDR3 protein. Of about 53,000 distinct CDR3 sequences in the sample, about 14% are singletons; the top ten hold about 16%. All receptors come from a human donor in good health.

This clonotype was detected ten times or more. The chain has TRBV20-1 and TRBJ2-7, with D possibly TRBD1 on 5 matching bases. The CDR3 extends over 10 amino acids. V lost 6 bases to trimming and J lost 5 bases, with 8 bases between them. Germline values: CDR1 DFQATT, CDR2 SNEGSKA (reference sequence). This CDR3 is CSAARDEQYF. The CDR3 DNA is TGCAGTGCAGCCAGGGACGAGCAGTACTTC.

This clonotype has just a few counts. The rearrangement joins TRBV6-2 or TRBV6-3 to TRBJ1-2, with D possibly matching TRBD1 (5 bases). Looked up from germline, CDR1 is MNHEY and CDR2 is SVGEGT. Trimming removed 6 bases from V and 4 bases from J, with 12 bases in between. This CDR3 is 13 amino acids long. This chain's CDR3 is CASSRDGSYGYTF. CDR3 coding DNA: TGTGCCAGCAGCCGGGACGGAAGCTATGGCTACACCTTC.

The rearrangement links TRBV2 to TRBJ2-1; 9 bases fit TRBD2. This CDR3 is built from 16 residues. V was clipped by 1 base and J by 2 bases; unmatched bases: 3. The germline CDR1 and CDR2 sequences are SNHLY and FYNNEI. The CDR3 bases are TGTGCCAGCAGTGAAGGGAGCGGGGGGACCTACAATGAGCAGTTCTTC. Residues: CASSEGSGGTYNEQFF.

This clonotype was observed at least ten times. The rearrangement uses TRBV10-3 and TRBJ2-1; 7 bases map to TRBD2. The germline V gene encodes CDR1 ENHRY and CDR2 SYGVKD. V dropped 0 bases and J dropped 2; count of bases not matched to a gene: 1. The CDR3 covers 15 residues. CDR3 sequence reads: CAISESAGAYNEQFF. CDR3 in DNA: TGTGCCATCAGTGAGTCCGCGGGAGCCTACAATGAGCAGTTCTTC.

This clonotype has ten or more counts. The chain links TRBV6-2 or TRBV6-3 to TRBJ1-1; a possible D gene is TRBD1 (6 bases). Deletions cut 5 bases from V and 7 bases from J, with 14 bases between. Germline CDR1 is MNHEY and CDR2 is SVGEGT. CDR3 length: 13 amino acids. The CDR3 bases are TGTGCCAGCAGTCATACGGACAGAAGTGAAGCTTTCTTT. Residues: CASSHTDRSEAFF.

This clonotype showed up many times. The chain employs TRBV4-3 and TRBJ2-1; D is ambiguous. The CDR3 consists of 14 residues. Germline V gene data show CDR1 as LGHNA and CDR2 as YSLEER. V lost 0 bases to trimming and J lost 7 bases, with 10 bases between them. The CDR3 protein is CASSQDLGRNEQFF. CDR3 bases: TGCGCCAGCAGCCAAGATCTAGGACGTAATGAGCAGTTCTTC.

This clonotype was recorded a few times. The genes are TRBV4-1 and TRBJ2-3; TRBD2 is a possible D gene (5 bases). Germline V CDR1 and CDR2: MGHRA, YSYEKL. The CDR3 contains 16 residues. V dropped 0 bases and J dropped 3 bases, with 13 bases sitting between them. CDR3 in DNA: TGCGCCAGCAGCCAAGATTGGGGAGCTAAGACAGATACGCAGTATTTT. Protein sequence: CASSQDWGAKTDTQYF.

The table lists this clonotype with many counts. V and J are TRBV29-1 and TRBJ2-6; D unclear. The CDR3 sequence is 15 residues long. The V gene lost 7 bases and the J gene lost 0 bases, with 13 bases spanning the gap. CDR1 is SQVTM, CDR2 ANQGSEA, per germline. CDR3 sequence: CSAVDGSSGANVLTF. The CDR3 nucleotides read TGCAGCGCGGTGGACGGAAGCTCTGGGGCCAACGTCCTGACTTTC.

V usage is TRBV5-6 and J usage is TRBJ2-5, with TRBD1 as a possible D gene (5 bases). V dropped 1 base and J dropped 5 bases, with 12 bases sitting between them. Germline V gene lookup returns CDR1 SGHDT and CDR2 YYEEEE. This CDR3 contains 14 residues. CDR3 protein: CASSLWGSRETQYF. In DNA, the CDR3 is TGTGCCAGCAGCTTGTGGGGCAGTCGGGAGACCCAGTACTTC.

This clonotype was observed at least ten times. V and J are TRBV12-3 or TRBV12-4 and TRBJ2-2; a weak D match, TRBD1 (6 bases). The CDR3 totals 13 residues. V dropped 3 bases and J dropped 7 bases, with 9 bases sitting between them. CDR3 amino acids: CASSFKGDGELFF. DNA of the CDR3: TGTGCCAGCAGTTTTAAGGGGGACGGGGAGCTGTTTTTT.